The 28 T cell receptor beta chains listed next were all sequenced from one sample in a study of Ad26.COV2.S vaccination and SARS-CoV-2 variants. This table comes from immunoSEQ multiplex PCR, and its TCRdb copy is limited to in-frame clones, with some not included. The sample yields approximately 350,000 clones, about 83% seen once. As to treatment: roughly 20 received Ad26.COV2.S at low or high dose, single or two shots; roughly five received placebo; per-sample allocation not given. The investigators took samples on day 63 after the first vaccine or placebo injection. The material sequenced was peripheral blood, taken in a trial of Ad26.COV2.S vaccine versus placebo. The receptor source for this set is a person between 18 and 59 years old who received the Ad26.COV2.S COVID-19 vaccine or a placebo.

The chain recombines TRBV9 with TRBJ2-1, with 8 positions matching TRBD1. Germline-derived CDR1 and CDR2 are SGDLS and YYNGEE. V was pared by 4 bases and J by 5 bases, with 8 bases of the junction left unmatched. This CDR3 spans 15 amino acids. The CDR3 reads CASSPWTGRDNEQFF. The CDR3 nucleotides read TGTGCCAGCAGCCCTTGGACAGGGCGAGACAATGAGCAGTTCTTC.

The rearrangement joins TRBV2 to TRBJ1-1; D possibly corresponds to TRBD1 (6 bases). Germline assignment: CDR1 SNHLY and CDR2 FYNNEI. The ends were cut back, 6 bases at V and 5 bases at J, with 16 bases in the middle. CDR3 size: 14 residues. This CDR3 reads CASRTRGANTEAFF. CDR3 in DNA: TGTGCCAGCAGAACGAGGGGGGCGAATACTGAAGCTTTCTTT. Combining the CDR3 with reference TRBV2 and TRBJ1-1 gives the whole variable domain EPEVTQTPSHQVTQMGQEVILRCVPISNHLYFYWYRQILGQKVEFLVSFYNNEISEKSEIFDDQFSVERPDGSNFTLKIRSTKLEDSAMYFCASRTRGANTEAFFGQGTRLTVV.

In this sample, this clone turned up a few times. The rearrangement joins TRBV5-1 to TRBJ2-1; 9 bases align to TRBD2. Germline V CDR1 and CDR2: SGHRS, YFSETQ. This CDR3 comprises 15 residues. Trimming at V came to 0 bases and at J to 9 bases, leaving 7 bases not matched to a gene. The CDR3: CASSLGSGRTPEQFF. CDR3 coding DNA: TGCGCCAGCAGCTTGGGTAGCGGGAGAACGCCTGAGCAGTTCTTC.

The genes are TRBV4-1 and TRBJ2-1; possible D gene TRBD2, 6 bases. V lost 4 bases and J 6 bases, leaving 13 bases between the germline ends. Germline CDR1 is MGHRA and CDR2 is YSYEKL. This CDR3 is 14 amino acids long. In nucleotides, the CDR3 is TGCGCCAGCAGCCCCCCGGAGGGAAGCAATGAGCAGTTCTTC. Translation gives CASSPPEGSNEQFF.

This chain connects TRBV3-1 (or the pseudogene TRBV3-2) to TRBJ2-5; no firm D call. The CDR3 runs 11 residues. The V end was cut by 1 base, the J end by 7 bases, with 4 bases between. Germline V gives CDR1 LGHDT, CDR2 YNNKEL (reference sequence). The CDR3: CASSQGGTQYF. For the CDR3, the DNA is TGTGCCAGCAGCCAAGGTGGGACCCAGTACTTC.

The chain has TRBV5-4 and TRBJ1-2, with a weak D call TRBD1 (6 bases). V was shortened by 1 base and J by 6 bases, with 13 bases between the two germline ends. The CDR3 loop spans 14 amino acids. Germline CDR1 is SGHNT and CDR2 is YYREEE (reference sequence). DNA for the CDR3: TGTGCCAGCAGCTTGTGGGGGGGGCAAGATGGCTACACCTTC. Translated: CASSLWGGQDGYTF.

The chain joins TRBV5-1 to TRBJ1-1, with TRBD1 identical over 8 bases. The CDR3 consists of 13 residues. Germline CDR1 and CDR2: SGHRS and YFSETQ. The V gene end was trimmed by 4 bases and the J gene end by 3 bases; junction bases not matched to a gene: 2. The CDR3 spells CASSMTGDTEAFF. CDR3 sequence (DNA): TGCGCCAGCAGCATGACAGGGGACACTGAAGCTTTCTTT.

This chain joins TRBV2 and TRBJ2-5; TRBD2 is a possible D gene (6 bases). Germline assignment: CDR1 SNHLY and CDR2 FYNNEI. The V end was cut by 6 bases, the J end by 1 base, with 15 bases between. The CDR3 is 15 amino acids. In DNA form, the CDR3 reads TGTGCCAGCAGGGTACTAGGCGGGGCCCAAGAGACCCAGTACTTC. This gives the protein CASRVLGGAQETQYF. The full variable domain, with the rest looked up from reference TRBV2 and TRBJ2-5, is EPEVTQTPSHQVTQMGQEVILRCVPISNHLYFYWYRQILGQKVEFLVSFYNNEISEKSEIFDDQFSVERPDGSNFTLKIRSTKLEDSAMYFCASRVLGGAQETQYFGPGTRLLVL.

The chain is built from TRBV5-4 and TRBJ2-7; D possibly uses TRBD1 or TRBD2 (5 bases each). The CDR3 consists of 13 residues. Germline V gene sequence: CDR1 SGHNT, CDR2 YYREEE (reference sequence). The V and J ends lost 2 bases and 6 bases respectively, with 12 bases between them. The CDR3 DNA is TGTGCCAGCAGCTTTGTCGGGGCAGGCGAGCAGTACTTC. The encoded protein is CASSFVGAGEQYF.

The chain uses TRBV7-9 and TRBJ1-5, with 7 bases fitting TRBD1. In germline, CDR1 is SEHNR, CDR2 FQNEAQ (reference sequence). Trimming at V came to 1 base and at J to 3 bases, leaving 3 bases not matched to a gene. The CDR3 contains 15 residues. The CDR3 DNA reads as TGTGCCAGCAGCTTAGGTACAGGGGTCAATCAGCCCCAGCATTTT. Amino acid sequence: CASSLGTGVNQPQHF.

The rearrangement links TRBV29-1 to TRBJ2-7; 10 bases align to TRBD2. The CDR3 sequence is 13 residues long. Germline CDR1 reads SQVTM; CDR2 reads ANQGSEA. The V gene end was trimmed by 7 bases and the J gene end by 4 bases; junction bases not matched to a gene: 7. The CDR3 sequence is CSAAGTSVYEQYF. The CDR3 region has the DNA TGCAGCGCCGCCGGGACTAGCGTATACGAGCAGTACTTC.

The rearrangement links TRBV27 to TRBJ2-5; D perhaps matches TRBD1 (5 bases). CDR3 length: 13 residues. V was pared by 2 bases and J by 5 bases, with 9 bases between. Germline CDR1 is MNHEY and CDR2 is SMNVEV (reference sequence). CDR3 DNA: TGTGCCAGCAGTTTAGTAGGGGTGGAGACCCAGTACTTC. This sequence encodes CASSLVGVETQYF.

The genes are TRBV10-1 and TRBJ1-4; D gene ambiguous. This CDR3 has 14 residues. The germline CDR1 and CDR2 sequences are WNHNN and SYGVQD (reference sequence). V was pared by 5 bases and J by 0 bases, with 7 bases between. In DNA, the CDR3 is TGCGCCAGCAGTAGGAACCCAACTAATGAAAAACTGTTTTTT. Its translation: CASSRNPTNEKLFF.

V is TRBV29-1 and J is TRBJ2-1, with D unclear. This CDR3 is built from 12 residues. Trimming took off 3 bases at V and 6 bases at J, with 9 bases between the two ends. The germline V gene has CDR1 SQVTM and CDR2 ANQGSEA. The CDR3 nucleotides read TGCAGCGTTGAGAGGACGGGCAATGAGCAGTTCTTC. The encoded protein is CSVERTGNEQFF.

The rearrangement uses TRBV11-2 and TRBJ1-2; D not certain. Germline CDR1 and CDR2: SGHAT and FQNNGV. The CDR3 has 14 residues. Trimming took 4 bases from V and 4 from J, leaving 13 bases between them. CDR3 residues: CASSSYEGAYGYTF. CDR3 DNA sequence: TGTGCCAGCAGCTCCTACGAGGGAGCCTATGGCTACACCTTC.

The genes are TRBV4-3 and TRBJ1-2, with 12 nucleotides matching TRBD1. Germline V CDR1 and CDR2: LGHNA, YSLEER. CDR3 length: 16 residues. J was trimmed by 2 bases and V by 4 bases; bases with no gene match: 5. This CDR3 reads CASSRQGQGANYGYTF. The DNA of the CDR3 is TGCGCCAGCAGCCGGCAGGGACAGGGGGCGAACTATGGCTACACCTTC.

This clone was recorded a few times. This sequence joins TRBV19 and TRBJ1-2; D remains unclear. This CDR3 is 13 amino acids long. Germline V CDR1 and CDR2: LNHDA, SQIVND (reference sequence). The ends were cut back, 5 bases at V and 2 bases at J, with 9 bases in the middle. This CDR3 is CASSPPDNYGYTF. As DNA, the CDR3 is TGTGCCAGTAGTCCGCCCGACAACTATGGCTACACCTTC.

The chain has TRBV27 and TRBJ1-2, with TRBD1 identical over 10 bases. Germline lookup yields CDR1 MNHEY and CDR2 SMNVEV (reference sequence). V gave up 3 bases and J gave up 7 bases; unmatched junction bases: 5. This CDR3 has 14 residues. The CDR3 nucleotides are TGTGCCAGCAGTTTCGGGACAGGGGATTTTGGCTACACCTTC. Protein product: CASSFGTGDFGYTF.

The CDR3 protein is CASSQEQGSYGYTF. DNA for the CDR3: TGTGCCAGCAGCCAAGAACAGGGGAGCTATGGCTACACCTTC. This chain joins TRBV4-2 and TRBJ1-2; TRBD1 matches at 7 bases. Losses at the gene ends were 0 bases for V and 4 bases for J; bases not matched to a gene: 2. There are 14 residues in the CDR3. Germline lookup yields CDR1 LGHNA and CDR2 YNFKEQ.

J is TRBJ1-1 and V is TRBV18; perhaps TRBD1 as D (6 bases). Germline loops: CDR1 KGHSH, CDR2 LQKENI. Between the trimmed V and J ends, which lost 2 bases and 6 bases, there was a span of 13 bases. The CDR3 loop spans 14 amino acids. This chain's CDR3 is CASSPGQGWAEAFF. In nucleotides, the CDR3 is TGTGCCAGCTCACCAGGGCAGGGGTGGGCTGAAGCTTTCTTT.

This clone was seen only a few times. This chain uses TRBV5-1 with TRBJ2-1, with D unresolved. The CDR3 loop spans 13 amino acids. Germline values: CDR1 SGHRS, CDR2 YFSETQ. Trimming removed 5 bases at V and 6 bases at J, with 12 bases between. This chain's CDR3 is CASRRVVSNEQFF. In nucleotides, the CDR3 is TGCGCCAGCAGACGGGTGGTTAGCAATGAGCAGTTCTTC.

The chain links TRBV19 to TRBJ2-3, with D maybe TRBD2 (6 bases). The CDR3 consists of 14 residues. V was pared by 6 bases and J by 2 bases, with 12 bases between. Germline V gives CDR1 LNHDA, CDR2 SQIVND (reference sequence). The CDR3 DNA is TGTGCCAGTAGCCAGGACTATTTCACAGATACGCAGTATTTT. Residues: CASSQDYFTDTQYF.

Only one count was recorded for this clone. V gene TRBV25-1 combines with J gene TRBJ2-7; D may match TRBD1 or TRBD2 (5 bases each). Germline V CDR1 and CDR2: MGHDK, SYGVNS. The CDR3 contains 16 residues. V gave up 1 base and J gave up 0 bases, with 13 bases separating them. CDR3 loop: CASSELGTESSYEQYF. The CDR3 coding sequence is TGTGCCAGCAGTGAATTGGGGACGGAAAGCTCCTACGAGCAGTACTTC.

This clone came up a few times. The genes are TRBV6-5 and TRBJ1-2, with D possibly being TRBD1 (6 bases). The CDR3 spans 13 residues. Trimming removed 6 bases from V and 6 bases from J, with 14 bases in between. Per the germline V gene, CDR1 is MNHEY and CDR2 is SVGAGI. The CDR3 DNA is TGTGCCAGCAGGCAACGACAGGCAGATGGCTACACCTTC. This gives the protein CASRQRQADGYTF.

V and J are TRBV19 and TRBJ1-4; D remains ambiguous. The CDR3 runs to 16 residues. V was cut by 3 bases and J by 0 bases, with 11 bases left in between. Germline V CDR1 and CDR2: LNHDA, SQIVND (reference sequence). The CDR3 spells CASSIGESATNEKLFF. In nucleotides, the CDR3 is TGTGCCAGTAGTATTGGGGAGAGTGCAACTAATGAAAAACTGTTTTTT.

The chain has TRBV25-1 and TRBJ1-3; D unclear. Looked up from germline, CDR1 is MGHDK and CDR2 is SYGVNS. The CDR3 runs 13 residues. The V end lost 5 bases, the J end lost 1 base, and 6 bases lay between the germline ends. The CDR3 region has the DNA TGTGCCAGCAGTCCAGCTTCTGGAAACACCATATATTTT. This encodes CASSPASGNTIYF.

This rearrangement joins TRBV4-2 to TRBJ2-5; weak D call: TRBD2 (5 bases). Trimming removed 3 bases at V and 2 bases at J, with 7 bases between. Germline CDR1 and CDR2: LGHNA and YNFKEQ. The CDR3 loop spans 13 amino acids. CDR3 residues: CASSHREQETQYF. For the CDR3, the DNA is TGTGCCAGCAGCCACCGGGAACAAGAGACCCAGTACTTC.

This sequence joins TRBV6-5 and TRBJ1-1, with TRBD1 identical over 7 bases. Germline loops: CDR1 MNHEY, CDR2 SVGAGI. V shed 5 bases and J 5 bases; nucleotides not matched to a gene: 11. The CDR3 has 15 amino acids. CDR3 in amino acids: CASSPRGRSGTEAFF. CDR3 in DNA: TGTGCCAGCAGTCCGAGGGGGCGCTCGGGTACTGAAGCTTTCTTT.